What follows are 7 T cell receptor beta chains derived from one specimen sequenced in a study of blood T cells in healthy people across ages (dated by TCRdb to between 2014 and 2016). The library was obtained by 5' RACE. Reads for this sample came from an Illumina HiSeq 2500. The second PCR ran for roughly 7 to 12 cycles and used a J-beta primer mix along with a sample-barcoded 5' primer. TCRdb reanalyzed the raw reads on its own, using fastp at Q25 for trimming and MiXCR for clone calling, and kept in-frame beta chains. A single entry per CDR3 protein holds the most common genes and DNA from its merged rows. For this sample there are approximately 1.5 million distinct CDR3 sequences; roughly a third appear just once. Roughly 10% of the sample is held by the ten biggest clonotypes. The specimen was blood. The source is a woman between 25 and 40 years old in good health.

Many counts were recorded for this clonotype. The genes are TRBV29-1 and TRBJ1-2; D uncertain. This CDR3 has 9 amino acids. V dropped 1 base and J dropped 8 bases, with 2 bases sitting between them. The V gene's germline CDR1 is SQVTM and CDR2 ANQGSEA. As DNA, the CDR3 is TGCAGCGTTGAAGGGGGCTACACCTTC. Translated: CSVEGGYTF.

There are a few counts of this clonotype. The V and J genes are TRBV20-1 and TRBJ1-2, with a possible D match to TRBD1 (5 bases). Looked up from germline, CDR1 is DFQATT and CDR2 is SNEGSKA (reference sequence). This CDR3 is 11 amino acids long. CDR3 coding DNA: TGCAGGGGGGACGGAAACTATGGCTACACCTTC. Translated, it gives CRGDGNYGYTF.

The chain recombines TRBV27 with TRBJ2-5, with D tentatively TRBD1 (6 bases). The assigned J gene may be wrong: the sequence end matches TRBJ2-7 better. CDR3 size: 15 residues. Per the germline V gene, CDR1 is MNHEY and CDR2 is SMNVEV (reference sequence). CDR3 sequence: CASSPYRDIFAEQYF. The CDR3, as DNA: TGTGCCAGCAGTCCCTACCGGGACATATTTGCCGAGCAGTACTTC.

This rearrangement joins TRBV7-9 to TRBJ2-7, with a tentative D call TRBD1 (5 bases). There are 15 residues in the CDR3. The V gene's germline CDR1 is SEHNR and CDR2 FQNEAQ (reference sequence). The V and J ends lost 1 base and 0 bases respectively, with 10 bases between them. CDR3 residues: CASSLVVDSSYEQYF. CDR3 sequence (DNA): TGTGCCAGCAGCTTAGTGGTTGACAGCTCCTACGAGCAGTACTTC.

The sample holds many counts of this clonotype. The V gene is TRBV2, the J gene TRBJ2-5; 9 bases line up with TRBD2. The junction had 2 bases not matched to a gene; V was cut back by 1 base and J by 5 bases. From germline, CDR1 is SNHLY and CDR2 FYNNEI. The CDR3 runs 14 residues. The CDR3: CASSEGGGAETQYF. The DNA for the CDR3 is TGTGCCAGCAGTGAAGGCGGGGGGGCGGAGACCCAGTACTTC.

CDR3 protein: CASRFSIGGQFF. Written as DNA, the CDR3 is TGTGCCAGCAGATTTTCCATTGGTGGGCAGTTCTTC. The rearrangement joins TRBV7-2 to TRBJ2-1; D gene uncertain. The CDR3 totals 12 residues. Trimming shortened V by 6 bases and J by 12 bases, and 15 bases separated the two germline ends. CDR1 and CDR2 from the germline V gene are SGHTA and FQGNSA.

There are a few counts of this clonotype. The CDR3 protein is CASSQDTLANYGYTF. CDR3 bases: TGTGCCAGCAGCCAAGATACGTTAGCTAACTATGGCTACACCTTC. This chain uses TRBV14 with TRBJ1-2, with D unresolved. The CDR3 is made up of 15 amino acids. Germline V gives CDR1 SGHDN, CDR2 FVKESK. Between the trimmed V and J ends, which lost 0 bases and 0 bases, there was a span of 8 bases.